Shown below are 7 T cell receptor beta chains from a single sample sequenced in a study of beta chain features in type 1 diabetes. Findings and caveats of the study: In every one of the four CD4+ subsets, TCRB CDR3s were moderately but significantly shorter in Type 1 diabetes patients.

TCRB transcripts that were expressed got sequenced, as all of the isolated RNA had been reverse transcribed. Produced via immunoSEQ multiplex PCR; TCRdb's table is partial and in-frame only. Seen here are nearly 700,000 clones, over 10% observed once, and the top ten hold 0.022%. These TCRs' antigens remain unknown. Material for sequencing was naive CD4+ T cells from blood. The receptors come from a man between 18 and 29 years old with type 1 diabetes.

The V and J genes are TRBV30 and TRBJ2-7; D is undetermined. This CDR3 has 11 residues. Trimming took off 0 bases at V and 7 bases at J, with 7 bases between the two ends. Germline CDR1 GTSNPN, CDR2 SVGIG (reference sequence). The CDR3 nucleotides read TGTGCCTGGAGTGTACCACGAGAGCAGTACTTC. The encoded protein is CAWSVPREQYF.

The V call is TRBV2, the J call TRBJ1-6; possibly TRBD1 for D (5 bases). This CDR3 has 15 residues. Trimming stripped 8 bases from V and 7 bases from J, with 18 bases between. Germline CDR1 SNHLY, CDR2 FYNNEI. The CDR3 spells CASASGSGVNSPLHF. The CDR3 DNA reads TGTGCCAGCGCATCAGGGTCGGGCGTGAATTCACCCCTCCACTTT.

This clone has just a few counts. V is TRBV30 and J is TRBJ1-2; D might be TRBD1 (5 bases). Germline CDR1 and CDR2: GTSNPN and SVGIG (reference sequence). The CDR3 spans 12 residues. V was shortened by 0 bases and J by 7 bases, with 9 bases between the two germline ends. The CDR3 here is CAWSVRGPGYTF. The CDR3 DNA sequence: TGTGCCTGGAGTGTACGGGGCCCTGGCTACACCTTC.

A few counts support this clone. This rearrangement joins TRBV6-6 to TRBJ2-3; 9 nucleotides agree with TRBD1. This CDR3 is 15 amino acids long. Germline assignment: CDR1 MNHNY and CDR2 SVGAGI (reference sequence). V lost 2 bases to trimming and J lost 4 bases; unmatched junction nucleotides: 4. The CDR3 reads CASSYPTGGSDTQYF. CDR3 coding DNA: TGTGCCAGCAGTTACCCAACAGGGGGCTCAGATACGCAGTATTTT.

This clone was observed a few times. The chain joins TRBV11-3 to TRBJ2-1; 12 positions match TRBD2. CDR3 length: 15 amino acids. J lost 5 bases, V lost 5 bases, and 4 bases had no gene match. Germline V gene lookup returns CDR1 SGHNT and CDR2 YENEEA. CDR3 region: CASSASGGVNNEQFF. CDR3 DNA: TGTGCCAGCAGCGCTAGCGGGGGGGTCAACAATGAGCAGTTCTTC. Together with reference TRBV11-3 and TRBJ2-1, the CDR3 gives the full variable domain: EAGVVQSPRYKIIEKKQPVAFWCNPISGHNTLYWYLQNLGQGPELLIRYENEEAVDDSQLPKDRFSAERLKGVDSTLKIQPAELGDSAVYLCASSASGGVNNEQFFGPGTRLTVL.

Only a few counts were recorded for this clone. The V and J genes are TRBV9 and TRBJ2-6, with unresolved D. V was trimmed by 0 bases and J by 0 bases, leaving 7 bases between them. Germline CDR1 and CDR2: SGDLS and YYNGEE. The CDR3 sequence is 16 residues long. CDR3: CASSVGAGSGANVLTF. CDR3 nucleotides: TGTGCCAGCAGCGTAGGCGCAGGCTCTGGGGCCAACGTCCTGACTTTC.

The genes are TRBV29-1 and TRBJ2-1; 7 bases agree with TRBD1. Germline CDR1 is SQVTM and CDR2 is ANQGSEA. This CDR3 comprises 12 residues. The V and J ends lost 5 bases and 8 bases, in that order; junction bases with no gene match: 6. CDR3 coding DNA: TGCAGCGTTAAGCGGCAGGGGGATGAGCAGTTCTTC. It yields the protein CSVKRQGDEQFF.